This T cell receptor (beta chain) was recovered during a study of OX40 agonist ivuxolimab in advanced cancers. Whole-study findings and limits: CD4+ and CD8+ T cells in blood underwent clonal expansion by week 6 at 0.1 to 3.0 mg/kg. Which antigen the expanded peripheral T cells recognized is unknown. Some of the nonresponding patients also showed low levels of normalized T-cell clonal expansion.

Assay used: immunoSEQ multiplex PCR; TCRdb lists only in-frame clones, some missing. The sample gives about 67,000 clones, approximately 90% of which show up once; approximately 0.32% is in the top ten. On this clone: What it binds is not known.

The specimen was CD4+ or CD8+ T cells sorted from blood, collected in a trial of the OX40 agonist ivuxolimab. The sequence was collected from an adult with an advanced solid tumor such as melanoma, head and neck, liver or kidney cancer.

CDR3: CAIEGGDYGYTF. CDR3 bases: TGTGCCATCGAGGGCGGAGACTATGGCTACACCTTC. V gene TRBV10-3 combines with J gene TRBJ1-2; D remains unclear. V lost 8 bases to trimming and J lost 3 bases, with 10 bases between them. The germline CDR1 and CDR2 sequences are ENHRY and SYGVKD. This CDR3 is 12 amino acids long.